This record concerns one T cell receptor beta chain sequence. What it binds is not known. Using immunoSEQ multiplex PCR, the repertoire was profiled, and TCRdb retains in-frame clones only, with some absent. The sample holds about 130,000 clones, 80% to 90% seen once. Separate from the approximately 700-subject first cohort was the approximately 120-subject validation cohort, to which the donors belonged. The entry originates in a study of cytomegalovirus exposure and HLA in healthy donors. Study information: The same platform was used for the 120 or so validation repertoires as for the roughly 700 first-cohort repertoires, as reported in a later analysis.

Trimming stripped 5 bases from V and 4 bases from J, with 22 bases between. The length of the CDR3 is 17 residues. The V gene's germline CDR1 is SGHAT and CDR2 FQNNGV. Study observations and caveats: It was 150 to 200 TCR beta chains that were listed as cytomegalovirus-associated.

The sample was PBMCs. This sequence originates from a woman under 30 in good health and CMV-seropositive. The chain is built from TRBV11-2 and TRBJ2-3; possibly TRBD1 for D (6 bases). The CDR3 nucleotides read TGTGCCAGCAGCCCCATCCGAGGGGGAGTGGGTGCAGATACGCAGTATTTT. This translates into CASSPIRGGVGADTQYF.